This T cell receptor (beta chain) was found in a study of response to subunit inactivated influenza vaccine. This clonotype was detected a few times. TCRdb fed the RT-PCR reads into MiXCR, producing one record per CDR3 protein. The sample shows about 540,000 distinct CDR3 sequences, 14% of them seen only once. CDR1 and CDR2 (germline): MNHEY, SVGEGT. CDR3 size: 17 residues. Unmatched junction bases numbered 10, after V lost 0 bases and J lost 3 bases. This specimen consisted of PBMCs from blood, obtained about 13 days after vaccination. The chain has TRBV6-2 or TRBV6-3 and TRBJ2-7; TRBD2 matches at 8 bases. The TCR sequence derives from a man aged 45-60 years who received an inactivated influenza vaccine. In DNA form, the CDR3 reads TGTGCCAGCAGTTACTCGGCGGGGGGACGGACTTACTACGAGCAGTACTTC. Translation: CASSYSAGGRTYYEQYF.